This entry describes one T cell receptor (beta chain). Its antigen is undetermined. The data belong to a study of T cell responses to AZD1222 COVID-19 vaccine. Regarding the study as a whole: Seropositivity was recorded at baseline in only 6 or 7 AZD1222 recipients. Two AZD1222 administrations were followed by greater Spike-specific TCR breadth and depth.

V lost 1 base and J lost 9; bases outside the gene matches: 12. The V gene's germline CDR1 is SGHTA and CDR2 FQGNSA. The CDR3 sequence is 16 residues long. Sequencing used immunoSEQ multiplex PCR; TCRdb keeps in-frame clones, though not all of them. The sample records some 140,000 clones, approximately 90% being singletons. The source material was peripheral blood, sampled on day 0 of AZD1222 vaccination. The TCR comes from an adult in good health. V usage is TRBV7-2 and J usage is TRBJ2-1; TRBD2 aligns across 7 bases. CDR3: CASSLEPAGAHGEQFF. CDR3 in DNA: TGTGCCAGCAGCTTAGAACCGGCGGGAGCTCACGGTGAGCAGTTCTTC.